This is a list of T cell receptor beta chains from one sample in a study of PD-1 blockade in classical Hodgkin lymphoma. Measured with immunoSEQ multiplex PCR; TCRdb has only the in-frame clones, and not every one. The repertoire holds about 60,000 clones, with 90% to 95% as singletons. The sequencing used peripheral blood mononuclear cells (PBMCs), collected before the fourth cycle of nivolumab. These receptors were collected from a human donor with classical Hodgkin lymphoma. Each CDR3 is given with its conserved first and last residue. A D gene is named only where the DNA matches it firmly. Part of the rows lack a size; the others show once, few, many or a class for expanded clones.

D gene | clone size | J gene | V gene | CDR3 DNA | CDR3 protein
. | . | TRBJ2-7 | TRBV5-6 | TGTGCCAGCAGCCACGGGACCGACGAGCAGTACTTC | CASSHGTDEQYF
TRBD2 | . | TRBJ2-4 | TRBV19 | TGTGCCAGTAGTATCGCGGGGGGCCGAAACATTCAGTACTTC | CASSIAGGRNIQYF
TRBD1 | . | TRBJ1-1 | TRBV15 | TGTGCCACCAGCAGGAGAACAGGGGGCGCGTACCACACTGAAGCTTTCTTT | CATSRRTGGAYHTEAFF
TRBD2 | . | TRBJ2-1 | TRBV11-2 | TGTGCCAGCAGCTTAGTCGCTAGCGGGGTAAATGAGCAGTTCTTC | CASSLVASGVNEQFF
. | . | TRBJ2-1 | TRBV2 | TGTGCCAGCAGTGAATCCCGCTCCTACAATGAGCAGTTCTTC | CASSESRSYNEQFF
TRBD1 | . | TRBJ2-5 | TRBV6-6 | TGTGCCAGCAGTTACTCGACAGGGGGCGGAGAGACCCAGTACTTC | CASSYSTGGGETQYF
TRBD1 | . | TRBJ1-5 | TRBV15 | TGTGCCACCAGCAAAGGAGGAGGGACAGGGATCTGGCAGCCCCAGCATTTT | CATSKGGGTGIWQPQHF
TRBD1 | . | TRBJ2-2 | TRBV5-4 | TGTGCCAGCAGCTACAGGGGTTACACCGGGGAGCTGTTTTTT | CASSYRGYTGELFF
. | . | TRBJ2-1 | TRBV18 | TGTGCCAGCTCACCGCGGGTTTCGGGTGAGCAGTTCTTC | CASSPRVSGEQFF
TRBD1 | . | TRBJ2-1 | TRBV27 | TGTGCCAGCAGTTTCGGACAGGGACCCAGCAATGAGCAGTTCTTC | CASSFGQGPSNEQFF
. | once | TRBJ2-5 | TRBV7-2 | TGTGCCAGCAGCCTAAGTTGGACCAGTCAAGAGACCCAGTACTTC | CASSLSWTSQETQYF
. | . | TRBJ2-1 | TRBV5-1 | TGCGCCAGCAGCCTGCTTCTGGACACCAACTACAATGAGCAGTTCTTC | CASSLLLDTNYNEQFF
TRBD1 | . | TRBJ2-7 | TRBV6-6 | TGTGCCAGCAGTTACCCGGGGACAGGTGGCGAGCAGTACTTC | CASSYPGTGGEQYF
. | . | TRBJ2-5 | TRBV7-6 | TGTGCCAGCAGCTTAGCCACAGCCAGTCTAGAGACCCAGTACTTC | CASSLATASLETQYF
. | . | TRBJ1-4 | TRBV6-5 | TGTGCCAGCAGTTACTCGGGGGAGGATTGCGTAAAACTGTTTTTT | CASSYSGEDCVKLFF
. | . | TRBJ2-7 | TRBV18 | TGTGCCAGCTCACCAACGTTCGATAGCGGAGGGGACGAGCAGTACTTC | CASSPTFDSGGDEQYF
TRBD2 | . | TRBJ2-1 | TRBV2 | TGTGCCAGCAGGAAGACTAGCGTGTATGGCTTGAGATCACCCGAGCAGTTCTTC | CASRKTSVYGLRSPEQFF
. | . | TRBJ2-1 | TRBV5-6 | TGTGCCAGCAGCTTGCCGGCCTACAATGAGCAGTTCTTC | CASSLPAYNEQFF
. | . | TRBJ1-1 | TRBV7-8 | TGTGCCAGCAGGGAGGCCCGGACCAACACTGAAGCTTTCTTT | CASREARTNTEAFF
. | . | TRBJ2-5 | TRBV6-1 | TGTGCCAGCAGTCCCGGTGGGGCTTTCCAAGAGACCCAGTACTTC | CASSPGGAFQETQYF
. | . | TRBJ1-1 | TRBV7-2 | TGTGCCAGCAGCAGAAAATCCGGGGGTGGAGGGAACACTGAAGCTTTCTTT | CASSRKSGGGGNTEAFF
. | . | TRBJ2-3 | TRBV15 | TGTGCCACCAGCTCGACCCCGGGCACCACAGATACGCAGTATTTT | CATSSTPGTTDTQYF
. | . | TRBJ2-7 | TRBV14 | TGTGCCAGCAGCGAACGGCCCGTTGGGAGCTCCTACGAGCAGTACTTC | CASSERPVGSSYEQYF
. | . | TRBJ2-1 | TRBV27 | TGTGCCAGCAGTTTCCCAAGCCTCCTAGAGCCTCGGGAGCAGTTCTTC | CASSFPSLLEPREQFF
. | . | TRBJ2-5 | TRBV27 | TGTGCCAGCAGCGCGACTCAAGAGACCCAGTACTTC | CASSATQETQYF
TRBD1 | . | TRBJ1-2 | TRBV27 | TGTGCCAGCCGGACAGGGGGAAACTATGGCTACACCTTC | CASRTGGNYGYTF
TRBD1 | once | TRBJ2-7 | TRBV10-3 | TGTGCCATCAGTGAGTCGGAAGGGGGCTACTACGAGCAGTACTTC | CAISESEGGYYEQYF
. | . | TRBJ1-4 | TRBV28 | TGTGCCAGCAGGAGGACAACCGGGAGGGAACTGTTTTTT | CASRRTTGRELFF
. | . | TRBJ1-2 | TRBV30 | TGTGCCTGGAGTGTAGTGAACTATGGCTACACCTTC | CAWSVVNYGYTF
. | . | TRBJ2-1 | TRBV7-9 | TGTGCCAGCAGCTTAGCGGGGGATCCGTTCTTC | CASSLAGDPFF
. | . | TRBJ2-5 | TRBV10-3 | TGTGCCATCAGCGACGTGTGGGGTGGCCAAGAGACCCAGTACTTC | CAISDVWGGQETQYF
TRBD2 | . | TRBJ2-2 | TRBV5-1 | TGCGCCAGCAGCTTGGTCCCGGGACTAGAGTTCGGCGGGGAGCTGTTTTTT | CASSLVPGLEFGGELFF
TRBD2 | . | TRBJ2-2 | TRBV5-5 | TGTGCCAGCAGCTTGTCGGGGGGGACAACGAACACCGGGGAGCTGTTTTTT | CASSLSGGTTNTGELFF
TRBD2 | . | TRBJ2-1 | TRBV5-1 | TGCGCCAGCAGCTTGGAAACTAGCGGGTACAATGAGCAGTTCTTC | CASSLETSGYNEQFF
TRBD1 | . | TRBJ1-2 | TRBV27 | TGTGCCAGCGCCCGGGACAGGGTAGGCTATGGCTACACCTTC | CASARDRVGYGYTF
. | . | TRBJ2-1 | TRBV7-2 | TGTGCCAGCAGGTTCGGGGGTATATACAATGAGCAGTTCTTC | CASRFGGIYNEQFF
TRBD2 | . | TRBJ2-3 | TRBV4-1 | TGCGCCAGCAGCCGACTAGCGGGGGAAACTAGCACAGATACGCAGTATTTT | CASSRLAGETSTDTQYF
. | . | TRBJ2-3 | TRBV6-6 | TGTGCCAGCAGTTACGAGGCTATTCATATCACAGATACGCAGTATTTT | CASSYEAIHITDTQYF
. | . | TRBJ2-1 | TRBV6-1 | TGTGCCAGCAGTGGGCTCCGCATTTTTTCCTACAATGAGCAGTTCTTC | CASSGLRIFSYNEQFF
. | . | TRBJ2-5 | TRBV5-8 | TGTGCCAGCAGCTTGAAAAGGACTCCTGAGGAGACCCAGTACTTC | CASSLKRTPEETQYF
TRBD1 | . | TRBJ1-3 | TRBV10-3 | TGTGCCGCCAGGGGGCAGGACCGATTTCCTTCTGGAAACACCATATATTTT | CAARGQDRFPSGNTIYF
TRBD2 | once | TRBJ2-3 | TRBV7-9 | TGTGCCACCGAGCATTCTCTAGCGGGAGGGCCCCCAGATACGCAGTATTTT | CATEHSLAGGPPDTQYF
. | . | TRBJ1-2 | TRBV6-1 | TGTGCCAGCAGGATAAATGGCTACACCTTC | CASRINGYTF
. | . | TRBJ1-4 | TRBV7-9 | TGTGCCAGCAGCAACCTCGGGGACCCCACCGAAAAACTGTTTTTT | CASSNLGDPTEKLFF
. | . | TRBJ2-7 | TRBV6-5 | TGTGCCAGCAGTCCCCCGGGGACCTACGAGCAGTACTTC | CASSPPGTYEQYF
. | . | TRBJ2-3 | TRBV10-3 | TGTGCCATCACCGGGGTATTAGCGGCAGCTAGCACAGATACGCAGTATTTT | CAITGVLAAASTDTQYF
TRBD1 | . | TRBJ2-7 | TRBV11-2 | TGTGCCAGCAGCTTAGGACAGGGGACCTACGAGCAGTACTTC | CASSLGQGTYEQYF